A selection of T cell receptor beta chains follows, all from one sample in a study of OX40 agonist ivuxolimab in advanced cancers. Profiling relied on immunoSEQ multiplex PCR, and the TCRdb table lists in-frame clones only, not all of them. The sample has some 98,000 clones, just under 95% seen once. The material was CD4+ or CD8+ T cells sorted from blood, obtained in a trial of the OX40 agonist ivuxolimab. Every receptor here comes from an adult with an advanced solid tumor such as melanoma, head and neck, liver or kidney cancer. Each CDR3 is given with its conserved first and last residue. Fields, in order: J gene, clone size, D gene, V gene, CDR3 DNA, CDR3 protein. D genes are given only for firm matches. Only part of the rows carry a size: once, few, many, or a class if the clone is expanded.

TRBJ1-2	.	.	TRBV4-3	TGCGCCAGCAGCCAAGTTTTCTCGACGGGACCCCCGCATGGCTACACCTTC	CASSQVFSTGPPHGYTF
TRBJ1-3	.	.	TRBV15	TGTGCCACCAGCTGGGGGCTTGGAGGAAACACCATATATTTT	CATSWGLGGNTIYF
TRBJ2-1	.	TRBD2	TRBV14	TGTGCCAGCAGCCAACACGCGGGGGGGAAATACAATGAGCAGTTCTTC	CASSQHAGGKYNEQFF
TRBJ2-3	.	TRBD1	TRBV5-1	TGCGCCAGCAGCTTGGGACAGGGACCAGATACGCAGTATTTT	CASSLGQGPDTQYF
TRBJ2-1	.	TRBD1	TRBV18	TGTGCCAGCTCCGAGTCGACAGGGTACGGTGCAAATGAGCAGTTCTTC	CASSESTGYGANEQFF
TRBJ1-2	once	.	TRBV9	TGTGCCAGCAGCGTTGGGCGAAACTATGGCTACACCTTC	CASSVGRNYGYTF
TRBJ2-5	.	.	TRBV6-5	TGTGCCAGCAGCCTCGGACCCCGGGAGACCCAGTACTTC	CASSLGPRETQYF
TRBJ2-5	.	.	TRBV5-1	TGCGCCAGCAGCGAACAAGAGACCCAGTACTTC	CASSEQETQYF
TRBJ2-6	.	.	TRBV5-4	TGTGCCAGCAGCCAAGTCTCCGGGGCCAACGTCCTGACTTTC	CASSQVSGANVLTF
TRBJ2-3	.	TRBD2	TRBV5-1	TGCGCCAGCAGCGGGACTAGCGGGGGGGCCGGGCACACAGATACGCAGTATTTT	CASSGTSGGAGHTDTQYF
TRBJ2-1	once	.	TRBV9	TGTGCCAGCAGCGTAGAAGTTGGGGGGGCAAGCTCCTACAATGAGCAGTTCTTC	CASSVEVGGASSYNEQFF
TRBJ2-4	few	TRBD1	TRBV19	TGTGCCAGTAGGCACGGGACAGACAAAAACATTCAGTACTTC	CASRHGTDKNIQYF
TRBJ1-1	.	.	TRBV2	TGTGCCAGCAGTGAACTTCGAGCTTTCTTT	CASSELRAFF
TRBJ2-3	.	TRBD2	TRBV7-2	TGTGCCAGCAGGGTCGGGGGGGGCCGGGCAGATACGCAGTATTTT	CASRVGGGRADTQYF
TRBJ2-3	.	TRBD2	TRBV5-4	TGTGCCAGCAGCTTGACAGCGGGAAGCACAGATACGCAGTATTTT	CASSLTAGSTDTQYF
TRBJ2-1	.	.	TRBV28	TGTGCCAGCAAAAGTTTTGGACACTCCTACAATGAGCAGTTCTTC	CASKSFGHSYNEQFF
TRBJ1-5	.	.	TRBV7-2	TGTGCCAGCAGCTTAGCAGCAGGGAACAATCAGCCCCAGCATTTT	CASSLAAGNNQPQHF
TRBJ1-2	.	.	TRBV28	TGTGCCAGCACTTCAGGGGTCTATGGCTACACCTTC	CASTSGVYGYTF
TRBJ2-3	.	.	TRBV30	TGTGCCTGGAGCGAACTAGTAGGAACAGATACGCAGTATTTT	CAWSELVGTDTQYF
TRBJ1-1	.	.	TRBV12-5	TGTGCTAGTGGTTTGTTGGGGGGGCGGGAGAACACTGAAGCTTTCTTT	CASGLLGGRENTEAFF
TRBJ2-1	.	.	TRBV4-1	TGCGCCAGCAGCCAAGGGCGATACACCGCCAATGAGCAGTTCTTC	CASSQGRYTANEQFF
TRBJ1-1	.	.	TRBV19	TGTGCCAGTAGTATCGTGGGACGGGAGAACACTGAAGCTTTCTTT	CASSIVGRENTEAFF
TRBJ1-2	.	.	TRBV30	TGTGCCTGGTTCGCGGGGGGGGCGACTACACACTATGGCTACACCTTC	CAWFAGGATTHYGYTF
TRBJ2-2	few	TRBD1	TRBV27	TGTGCCAGCAGTTTGCTCAACAGGGGCGCCGGGGAGCTGTTTTTT	CASSLLNRGAGELFF
TRBJ1-5	.	.	TRBV12-5	TGTGCTAGTGGACCAGACAGGTTGCATAGCAATCAGCCCCAGCATTTT	CASGPDRLHSNQPQHF
TRBJ1-1	.	TRBD1	TRBV7-2	TGTGCCAGCAGCTTATCCTTCCAGACAGGGGGTACTGAAGCTTTCTTT	CASSLSFQTGGTEAFF
TRBJ1-2	once	.	TRBV4-3	TGCGCCAGCAGCCGTCTCGAGACAGGTATTGAAGGCTACACCTTC	CASSRLETGIEGYTF
TRBJ2-6	.	.	TRBV6-5	TGTGCCAGCAGTTCGGCTTCTGGGGCCAACGTCCTGACTTTC	CASSSASGANVLTF
TRBJ1-3	.	.	TRBV9	TGTGCCAGCAGCGTAGGGCCCACCATCTCTGGAAACACCATATATTTT	CASSVGPTISGNTIYF
TRBJ2-1	.	TRBD2	TRBV11-3	TGTGCCAGCAGCTCCCAGCGGGAGCAGAACTACAATGAGCAGTTCTTC	CASSSQREQNYNEQFF
TRBJ1-5	once	TRBD1	TRBV30	TGTGCCTGGAGGAAAAAGGGGGCTCCGCCCCAGCATTTT	CAWRKKGAPPQHF
TRBJ2-1	.	.	TRBV20-1	TGCAGTCTCAGGGGCGAGAATGAGCAGTTCTTC	CSLRGENEQFF
TRBJ1-4	.	.	TRBV4-2	TGTGCCAGCAGCCAAGAACTCGGGCGGGGGAATGAAAAACTGTTTTTT	CASSQELGRGNEKLFF
TRBJ1-2	.	.	TRBV28	TGTGCCAGCAGTTTATACGTAGCTAACTATGGCTACACCTTC	CASSLYVANYGYTF
TRBJ2-1	.	TRBD1	TRBV7-9	TGTGCCAGCAGCTTTTTACCGACAGGGAGTGAGCAGTTCTTC	CASSFLPTGSEQFF
TRBJ2-1	.	TRBD2	TRBV30	TGTGCCTGGAGTGGTAGCGGGGGCACCTACAATGAGCAGTTCTTC	CAWSGSGGTYNEQFF
TRBJ2-2	once	.	TRBV2	TGTGCCAGCAGTGGCCAGGGGGGTTACACCGGGGAGCTGTTTTTT	CASSGQGGYTGELFF
TRBJ2-5	.	.	TRBV5-4	TGTGCCAGCAGCATAGGACAGACCCAAGAGACCCAGTACTTC	CASSIGQTQETQYF
TRBJ2-3	.	.	TRBV5-4	TGTGCCAGCAGCCACACAGATACGCAGTATTTT	CASSHTDTQYF
TRBJ2-1	.	.	TRBV25-1	TGTGCCAGCAGTGCTTCGAGCTCCTACAATGAGCAGTTCTTC	CASSASSSYNEQFF
TRBJ2-1	.	.	TRBV20-1	TGCTCGGGGGACTCCTACAATGAGCAGTTCTTC	CSGDSYNEQFF
TRBJ1-1	.	.	TRBV27	TGTGCCAGCTTAATTGTGGGAACGAGCACTGAAGCTTTCTTT	CASLIVGTSTEAFF
TRBJ1-1	.	.	TRBV5-1	TGCGCCAGCAGCCACGACAGTCCCCAGTTCACCACTGAAGCTTTCTTT	CASSHDSPQFTTEAFF
TRBJ1-6	.	.	TRBV6-5	TGTGCCAGCAGTTTCACAACCAATAATTCACCCCTCCACTTT	CASSFTTNNSPLHF
TRBJ2-1	.	.	TRBV29-1	TGCAGCGGTAGGTACGTTGATGAGCAGTTCTTC	CSGRYVDEQFF
TRBJ2-5	.	.	TRBV5-1	TGCGCCAGCAGCTTCTATTCGGGCCGGGAGACCCAGTACTTC	CASSFYSGRETQYF
TRBJ2-1	.	TRBD2	TRBV7-6	TGTGCCAGCAGCCAAACTAGCGGGGGCTACAATGAGCAGTTCTTC	CASSQTSGGYNEQFF
TRBJ2-1	.	TRBD2	TRBV12-5	TGTGCTGTAAGGACTAGCGGGAGCGTCAATGAGCAGTTCTTC	CAVRTSGSVNEQFF
TRBJ2-5	.	.	TRBV11-2	TGTGCCAGCACACGTGGGTACCAAGAGACCCAGTACTTC	CASTRGYQETQYF
TRBJ2-1	.	.	TRBV11-2	TGTGCCAGCAGCTTTAGGGTTTGGGCATTACGTGAGCAGTTCTTC	CASSFRVWALREQFF
TRBJ2-2	.	.	TRBV6-1	TGTGCCAGCAGTGTAACAGGGTTTGCCGGGGAGCTGTTTTTT	CASSVTGFAGELFF
TRBJ2-3	once	.	TRBV12-5	TGTGCTAGTGCCCGGACGGGAACAGATACGCAGTATTTT	CASARTGTDTQYF
TRBJ1-5	.	.	TRBV5-1	TGCGCCAGCAGCCCGGAGGACAGCCTTAATCAGCCCCAGCATTTT	CASSPEDSLNQPQHF
TRBJ2-1	.	TRBD2	TRBV30	TGTGCCTGGAGTGCCCTGCTTGGCGGGGGTGAGCAGTTCTTC	CAWSALLGGGEQFF
TRBJ2-5	once	.	TRBV30	TGTGCAAATGGAGCCCGGGCAGGGCAAGAGACCCAGTACTTC	CANGARAGQETQYF
TRBJ2-3	.	.	TRBV18	TGTGCCAGCTCACGCCCCGGGAAAGCCCTGGATACGCAGTATTTT	CASSRPGKALDTQYF
TRBJ2-3	.	.	TRBV12-5	TGTGCTAGTGGTTTATCGGCTAGCACAGATACGCAGTATTTT	CASGLSASTDTQYF
TRBJ2-3	.	TRBD2	TRBV6-5	TGTGCCAGCAGGCGACGGCTAGCGGGAACTGATACGCAGTATTTT	CASRRRLAGTDTQYF
TRBJ2-3	.	.	TRBV6-5	TGTGCCAGCAGTTACTTGCCGGGGAGGCTAGATACGCAGTATTTT	CASSYLPGRLDTQYF
TRBJ2-1	.	TRBD2	TRBV9	TGTGCCAGCAGCGTAGTGGGAGCGGGGAATGAGCAGTTCTTC	CASSVVGAGNEQFF